This TCR beta chain was sequenced in a study of blood T cell repertoires in COVID-19. Study context: Specimens from acute and convalescent COVID-19 originated in the United States, Italy and Spain. Sources were T cells, B-cell-depleted T cells, or PBMCs; the material itself was cDNA or gDNA.

In the authors' workflow: The assay estimated nucleated cells by amplifying reference gene primers. Libraries were prepared by immunoSEQ multiplex PCR; TCRdb keeps only in-frame clonotypes and omits some of them. V and J calls and clone size are as listed in that table; D and trimming were resolved from the DNA. Among some 120,000 clones, approximately 83% were seen once, and the ten largest hold approximately 20%. This CDR3 has 14 amino acids. V shed 5 bases, J shed 2 bases, and the junction held 4 bases outside the gene matches. Germline CDR1 is SGHNT and CDR2 is YENEEA. Sequencing was carried out using peripheral blood. This TCR was sampled from a woman in her forties or fifties who had recovered from COVID-19. The chain employs TRBV11-3 and TRBJ2-5; TRBD2 matches at 8 bases. CDR3 residues: CASSNIAGQETQYF. The CDR3 nucleotides read TGTGCCAGCAGCAACATAGCGGGGCAAGAGACCCAGTACTTC.